This T cell receptor beta chain was recovered during a study of T cell responses to AZD1222 COVID-19 vaccine. Sequencing used immunoSEQ multiplex PCR; TCRdb keeps in-frame clones, though not all of them. Of about 72,000 clones detected, roughly 84% appear once; the ten largest clones hold about 25%. The CDR3 runs to 13 residues. Per germline, CDR1 MNHEY and CDR2 SVGAGI. With 6 bases removed from V and 5 bases from J, the gap between germline ends came to 11 bases. This clone was seen once. The TCR sequence derives from an adult in good health. V usage is TRBV6-5 and J usage is TRBJ1-5; D ambiguous. Sequenced material: peripheral blood, taken on day 0 of AZD1222 vaccination. CDR3 DNA: TGTGCCAGCAGCGACCTATCATATCAGCCCCAGCATTTT. This codes for CASSDLSYQPQHF.